The subject of this entry is one T cell receptor (beta chain). This record belongs to a study of blood T cell repertoires in COVID-19. TCRdb's table, derived via immunoSEQ multiplex PCR, lists solely in-frame clones and lacks some. The table records around 230,000 clones, over 75% of them present only once. The V end was cut by 3 bases, the J end by 2 bases, with 11 bases between. The CDR3 sequence is 14 residues long. The germline CDR1 and CDR2 sequences are ENHRY and SYGVKD. The receptor was derived from a man aged 45-65 years with COVID-19, enrolled during active disease. This chain connects TRBV10-3 to TRBJ2-7; no reliable D call. Specimen: peripheral blood. CDR3 bases: TGTGCCATCAGTGACCTCCAGAAGACCTACGAGCAGTACTTC. It yields the protein CAISDLQKTYEQYF.